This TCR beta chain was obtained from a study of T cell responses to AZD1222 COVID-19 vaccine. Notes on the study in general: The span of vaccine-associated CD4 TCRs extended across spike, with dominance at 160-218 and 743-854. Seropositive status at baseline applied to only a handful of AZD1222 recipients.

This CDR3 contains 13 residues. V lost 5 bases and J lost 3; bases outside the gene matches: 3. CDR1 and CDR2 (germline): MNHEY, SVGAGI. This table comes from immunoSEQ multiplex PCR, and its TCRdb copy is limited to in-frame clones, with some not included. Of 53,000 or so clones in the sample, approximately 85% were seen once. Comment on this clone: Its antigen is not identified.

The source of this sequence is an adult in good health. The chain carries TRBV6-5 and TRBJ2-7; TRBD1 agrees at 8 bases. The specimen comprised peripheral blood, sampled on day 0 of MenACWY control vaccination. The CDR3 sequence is CASSRGQGYEQYF. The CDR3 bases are TGTGCCAGCAGTAGAGGACAGGGCTACGAGCAGTACTTC.